A selection of T cell receptor beta chains follows, all from one sample in a study of blood T cell repertoires in COVID-19. Repertoires were generated with immunoSEQ multiplex PCR, while TCRdb's copy carries only in-frame clones and drops some. The sample lists roughly 68,000 clones, roughly 89% occurring once. The sequencing sample was made of peripheral blood. The source of these receptors is a woman between 50 and 59 years old with active COVID-19. Both conserved end residues are part of each CDR3. The order of the fields is D gene, clone size, V gene, J gene, CDR3 DNA, CDR3 protein. A D gene is named only where the DNA matches it firmly. The size of a clone is reported for some rows only, either as once, few or many, or as a class for expanded clones.

.	.	TRBV3-1/TRBV3-2	TRBJ2-7	TGTGCCAGCAGCCAAGGACAGGTGGCCTACGAGCAGTACTTC	CASSQGQVAYEQYF
TRBD1	.	TRBV28	TRBJ1-2	TGTGCCAGCAGTTTTTCGGACAGGGCTAACTATGGCTACACCTTC	CASSFSDRANYGYTF
TRBD1	.	TRBV9	TRBJ1-1	TGTGCCAGCAGCGTAGTTGACAGGGTCAACACTGAAGCTTTCTTT	CASSVVDRVNTEAFF
.	.	TRBV5-1	TRBJ1-4	TGCGCCAGCAGCCCTCAGGGAGGGAATGGTGAAAAACTGTTTTTT	CASSPQGGNGEKLFF
.	many	TRBV19	TRBJ2-2	TGTGCCAGTAAAAATCAACTAGCTACCACCGGGGAGCTGTTTTTT	CASKNQLATTGELFF
TRBD2	.	TRBV20-1	TRBJ2-3	TGCAGTGCTAGTCGAGCGGGAGGTAGGGGTAGCACAGATACGCAGTATTTT	CSASRAGGRGSTDTQYF
.	.	TRBV2	TRBJ1-3	TGTGCCAGCAGTGAAAACAGCTCTGGAAACACCATATATTTT	CASSENSSGNTIYF
TRBD2	.	TRBV4-1	TRBJ2-7	TGCGCCAGCAGCCAAACAGCCCGACTAGCGGGAGACCTGCACGAGCAGTACTTC	CASSQTARLAGDLHEQYF
TRBD2	once	TRBV5-1	TRBJ2-3	TGCGCCAGCAGCCCGGGTCCGGGGGCCGGAGCGGGAGGCAAGAGCACAGATACGCAGTATTTT	CASSPGPGAGAGGKSTDTQYF
TRBD2	.	TRBV9	TRBJ2-6	TGTGCCAGCAGCGTAGCCACCCCAGCGGGAGCCATTGGGGCCAACGTCCTGACTTTC	CASSVATPAGAIGANVLTF
.	few	TRBV7-6	TRBJ1-5	TGTGCCAGCAGCTTAGGTTCGTTCGGCAGGGGCAGCAATCAGCCCCAGCATTTT	CASSLGSFGRGSNQPQHF
.	.	TRBV27	TRBJ1-2	TGTGCCAGCAGTTCCGGCTATGGCTACACCTTC	CASSSGYGYTF
.	.	TRBV5-6	TRBJ1-2	TGTGCCAGCAGCTATGACAGGACTAACTATGGCTACACCTTC	CASSYDRTNYGYTF
TRBD1	.	TRBV10-3	TRBJ2-5	TGTGCCATCAGTGAAGGTCTAGGGGGCGGAGAGACCCAGTACTTC	CAISEGLGGGETQYF
TRBD2	once	TRBV9	TRBJ2-5	TGTGCCAGCAGCGTAACTAGCGGGAGGGCCGGGGAGACCCAGTACTTC	CASSVTSGRAGETQYF
TRBD1	.	TRBV10-3	TRBJ1-2	TGTGCCATCAGTGGTGGACAGGGTGAGAACTATGGCTACACCTTC	CAISGGQGENYGYTF
TRBD1	.	TRBV18	TRBJ1-6	TGTGCCAGCTCATCCGGACAGGGTTATAATTCACCCCTCCACTTT	CASSSGQGYNSPLHF
TRBD1	.	TRBV18	TRBJ1-5	TGTGCCAGCTCACCCCGAAAAGGACAGGGAGGCAATCAGCCCCAGCATTTT	CASSPRKGQGGNQPQHF
.	medium-sized	TRBV5-1	TRBJ2-2	TGCGCCAGCAGCCCCCGTGCGGGCTCCGCGAACACCGGGGAGCTGTTTTTT	CASSPRAGSANTGELFF
.	.	TRBV28	TRBJ2-1	TGTGCCAGCAGTTTCCAGTCAGACAAAAGGGGACAGTTCTTC	CASSFQSDKRGQFF
TRBD1	.	TRBV2	TRBJ1-1	TGTGCCAGCAGTACCGGGACAGAAATGTCTGAAGCTTTCTTT	CASSTGTEMSEAFF
TRBD1	.	TRBV19	TRBJ2-3	TGTGCCAGTAACAGGGGCGCAGATACGCAGTATTTT	CASNRGADTQYF
.	.	TRBV30	TRBJ1-5	TGTGCCTGGAGTGAGCGCAATCAGCCCCAGCATTTT	CAWSERNQPQHF
TRBD1	.	TRBV27	TRBJ1-2	TGTGCCAGCAGGCGCGGGACAGGGGGTAGCTATGGCTACACCTTC	CASRRGTGGSYGYTF
.	.	TRBV5-8	TRBJ2-5	TGTGCCAGCAGCCCCGGAACAGGGTCCGGGCGGGAGACCCAGTACTTC	CASSPGTGSGRETQYF
.	.	TRBV18	TRBJ2-5	TGTGCCAGCTCTCCCCGACGGGTAGCGGTTGAGACCCAGTACTTC	CASSPRRVAVETQYF
TRBD2	.	TRBV9	TRBJ2-1	TGTGCCAGCAGCGTAGGGACTAGCGGGAGGAACTACAATGAGCAGTTCTTC	CASSVGTSGRNYNEQFF
TRBD1	.	TRBV6-5	TRBJ2-2	TGTGCCACCTGGGACAGGACGAACACCGGGGAGCTGTTTTTT	CATWDRTNTGELFF
TRBD2	few	TRBV7-9	TRBJ2-7	TGTGCCACCTCCCCGACTAGCCGCGAGCAGTACTTC	CATSPTSREQYF
TRBD2	.	TRBV6-5	TRBJ2-7	TGTGCCAGCAGTAAAATAGCGGGGGCCGACTACGAGCAGTACTTC	CASSKIAGADYEQYF
.	once	TRBV29-1	TRBJ2-7	TGCAGCGTGGGGAGAGATCCTAGCGAGCAGTACTTC	CSVGRDPSEQYF
.	.	TRBV27	TRBJ2-4	TGTGCCAGCAGTCGACGACTAGAAAGGAACATTCAGTACTTC	CASSRRLERNIQYF
.	.	TRBV19	TRBJ2-5	TGTGCCAGTAGTAGTGGCGGATCGGGGACCCAGTACTTC	CASSSGGSGTQYF
TRBD1	.	TRBV5-5	TRBJ2-7	TGTGCCAGCAGCTTTGACAGGGGCATCCACGAGCAGTACTTC	CASSFDRGIHEQYF
TRBD1	once	TRBV10-3	TRBJ1-2	TGTGCCATCAGTGAGGTGAGACAGGGAACCGATGGCTACACCTTC	CAISEVRQGTDGYTF
.	.	TRBV21-1	TRBJ2-7	TGTGCCAGCAGCAAATTGGGGTTGGGACTGACCGGTCTTCACTCCTACGAGCAGTACTTC	CASSKLGLGLTGLHSYEQYF
TRBD1	.	TRBV5-1	TRBJ2-7	TGCGCCAGCAGCTTGTCACAGGGGATTTTCTACGAGCAGTACTTC	CASSLSQGIFYEQYF
.	.	TRBV29-1	TRBJ2-6	TGCAGCGTTGACGAGGGAGGTGGGGCCAACGTCCTGACTTTC	CSVDEGGGANVLTF
TRBD1	.	TRBV10-1	TRBJ2-3	TGCGCCAGCAGTTCGGACAGGATCACAGATACGCAGTATTTT	CASSSDRITDTQYF
TRBD1	.	TRBV12-3/TRBV12-4	TRBJ1-2	TGTGCCAGCAGACCGACAGGGGACTATGGCTACACCTTC	CASRPTGDYGYTF
.	.	TRBV19	TRBJ1-1	TGTGCCAGCCGACCCCAGGAGGGGGGGACTGAAGCTTTCTTT	CASRPQEGGTEAFF
TRBD2	.	TRBV30	TRBJ2-1	TGTGCCGGGGGTACCGGGACTAGCGCCTACAATGAGCAGTTCTTC	CAGGTGTSAYNEQFF
TRBD1	few	TRBV6-1	TRBJ1-5	TGTGCCAGCAGTGAAGAGGTAGGGGGCAGAAATCAGCCCCAGCATTTT	CASSEEVGGRNQPQHF
TRBD1	.	TRBV5-1	TRBJ1-1	TGCGCCAGCAGCCTCCGGGACAGGGGTGTCACTGAAGCTTTCTTT	CASSLRDRGVTEAFF
TRBD1	once	TRBV9	TRBJ2-3	TGTGCCAGCAGCCCCCAGACAGGGAAAGGGACAGATACGCAGTATTTT	CASSPQTGKGTDTQYF
TRBD1	.	TRBV7-9	TRBJ1-1	TGTGCCAGCAGCTCAGGGACAGTGAACACTGAAGCTTTCTTT	CASSSGTVNTEAFF
TRBD1	.	TRBV7-2	TRBJ1-2	TGTGCCAGCAGCTTAGCCTCACAGGGGGCGCGTGGCTACACCTTC	CASSLASQGARGYTF
.	few	TRBV15	TRBJ1-5	TGTGCCACCAGCATGCACGGAGGCAATCAGCCCCAGCATTTT	CATSMHGGNQPQHF
TRBD1	once	TRBV12-5	TRBJ2-1	TGTGCTAGTGGTCCGGACAGGGCGTTTACCTCCTACAATGAGCAGTTCTTC	CASGPDRAFTSYNEQFF